The sequence of this TCR beta chain was determined in a study of sequential checkpoint blockade in melanoma (dated by TCRdb to between 2017 and 2020). In terms of the full investigation: Using 1:1 randomization, the trial assigned patients either to first-line nivolumab followed by ipilimumab (arm A) or to ipilimumab followed by nivolumab (arm B). Maintenance nivolumab was given following each of the two trial sequences. DNA from around 95 pretreatment melanoma tumor samples underwent TCRbeta immunosequencing. Matched tumor biopsies were taken from roughly 21 patients before treatment and at week 13, after single-agent nivolumab (arm A) or ipilimumab (arm B). In around 74% of the matched pre- and post-treatment tumor biopsy pairs, both biopsies came from the same lesion. The full study reports these points: Tumor T-cell fraction and clonality correlated with PD-L1 staining and CD8+ T-cell counts but not with mutational load. Small sample sizes and reduced statistical power limited the within-arm analyses of tumor T-cell fraction. Among patients in the nivolumab-first arm (arm A), tumor TIL clonality before treatment was associated with response (P = .04). The response-prediction model combining TCR metrics and mutation burden needs validation in larger, independent patient cohorts. Patients whose tumor T-cell fraction and clonality increased by week 13 were about 30 times more likely to achieve clinical benefit.

CDR1 and CDR2, per the germline V gene, are ENHRY and SYGVKD. Counted from cysteine to phenylalanine, this CDR3 has 14 amino acids. The entry retains the CDR3 DNA only, 42 bases that are in frame from base 1. V drops 0 bases and J drops 0 bases, leaving 5 bases in between. The treatment or condition label here, explained by the study, means: randomized to nivolumab then ipilimumab (arm A) or the reverse (arm B). None of the patients in the trial had previously been given DNA-damaging chemotherapy. The samples were obtained from melanoma patients enrolled in CheckMate 064, an open-label, randomized phase II trial testing sequential checkpoint blockade. Genomic DNA from formalin-fixed paraffin-embedded (FFPE) tissue samples was used for tumor TCR sequencing. Only a few counts were recorded for this clone. Its antigen target is currently unknown. The sample holds no much larger clone one base away, and base qualities are not on file.

TCRbeta CDR3 regions were immunosequenced from genomic DNA with the immunoSEQ Assay. Before high-throughput sequencing, genomic DNA was amplified using bias-controlled multiplex PCR. The paper's processing steps were these. To quantify the absolute abundance of each unique TCRbeta CDR3 region, the sequences were collapsed and filtered. Clonality, defined as 1 minus Pielou's evenness, was calculated using only productive rearrangements. Tumor T-cell fraction was calculated by normalizing TCRbeta template counts to usable DNA, which was estimated from several housekeeping genes. A previously published method was used to identify clones whose frequencies were significantly greater in on-treatment samples than in baseline samples. TCRdb took over this immuneACCESS table, retaining in-frame rearrangements with V and J assigned. Such tables are incomplete; in checked studies, under half of the missing clones stem from an unresolved V gene, and the remainder is unexplained. Clone size and V and J calls were adopted from that table, with D and trimming inferred from the DNA. The sample has 7,000 to 9,000 clones on record, more than 20% of them singletons. Jointly, the top ten make up 10% to 15% of the sample.

The sample here was tumor tissue (inferred from file names), taken from a patient given nivolumab and ipilimumab in sequence. This sequence uses TRBV10-3 and TRBJ1-2; a confident D gene designation cannot be given. This TCR derives from a human donor with melanoma. The nucleotide sequence is given as TGTGCCATCAGTGAGTCAAGGCCTAACTATGGCTACACCTTC. Its protein reads: CAISESRPNYGYTF.